These T cell receptor beta chains were read from a single sample in a study of human T cells and chemical hapten exposure. MiXCR, run by TCRdb on the RACE reads, gives a single entry per CDR3 protein. The sample yields a few hundred thousand distinct CDR3 sequences, about 5% seen once. The sequencing here drew on whole blood, taken in connection with sensitization to the hapten diphenylcyclopropenone (DPC). Every receptor here comes from a woman between 18 and 29 years old with alopecia areata. Some clones in this sample may be carry-over from other donors' samples. Each CDR3 is given with its conserved first and last residue. A D gene is named only where the DNA matches it firmly. Part of the rows lack a size; the others show once, few, many or a class for expanded clones.

>TRBJ1-1|many|TRBV4-1|-|16
TGCGCCAGCAGCCAAGATTTGAGGCCCATGAACACTGAAGCTTTCTTT
CASSQDLRPMNTEAFF
>TRBJ2-1|-|TRBV29-1|TRBD2|15
TGCAGCGTTGTCCGAGCGGGGGGCTCTGGAAATGAGCAGTTCTTC
CSVVRAGGSGNEQFF
>TRBJ1-1|-|TRBV12-3/TRBV12-4|TRBD1|14
TGTGCCAGCAGTTTCTCGGACAGGGACACTGAAGCTTTCTTT
CASSFSDRDTEAFF
>TRBJ2-3|many|TRBV6-1|TRBD1|14
TGTGCCAGCAGTGAGGGACAGGGGAGAGGGACGCAGTATTTT
CASSEGQGRGTQYF
>TRBJ2-7|few|TRBV2|TRBD1|16
TGTGCCAGCAGTGAAGTTGATAGGACAGGGGGATACGAGCAGTACTTC
CASSEVDRTGGYEQYF
>TRBJ1-1|many|TRBV4-1|-|14
TGCGCCAGCAGCCAAGACCACTCGAACACTGAAGCTTTCTTT
CASSQDHSNTEAFF
>TRBJ2-1|many|TRBV7-3|TRBD2|13
TGTGCCAGCAGCCGAAGACTAGCCGATGAGCAGTTCTTC
CASSRRLADEQFF
>TRBJ1-1|few|TRBV2|TRBD1|14
TGTGCCAGCAGTGTACAGGGGACTAACACTGAAGCTTTCTTT
CASSVQGTNTEAFF
>TRBJ1-6|-|TRBV7-9|TRBD1|14
TGTGCCAGCAGCCTACAGGGGAATAGTTCACCCCTCCACTTT
CASSLQGNSSPLHF
>TRBJ2-5|many|TRBV13|-|13
TGTGCCAGCAGCATAAGGTCCCAAGAGACCCAGTACTTC
CASSIRSQETQYF
>TRBJ1-4|few|TRBV24-1|-|13
TGTGCCACCAGTGACAGCTTGAACGAAAAACTGTTTTTT
CATSDSLNEKLFF
>TRBJ2-5|few|TRBV7-2|-|15
TGTGCCAGCAGCGAGGCGGACAGAGCGCAAGAGACCCAGTACTTC
CASSEADRAQETQYF
>TRBJ2-3|few|TRBV4-2|-|15
TGTGCCAGCAGCCAAGAGGGGACTTCCGCGGATACGCAGTATTTT
CASSQEGTSADTQYF
>TRBJ2-2|-|TRBV7-2|TRBD1|14
TGTGCCAGCGGGACAGGGGATCGGTCGGGGGAGCTGTTTTTT
CASGTGDRSGELFF